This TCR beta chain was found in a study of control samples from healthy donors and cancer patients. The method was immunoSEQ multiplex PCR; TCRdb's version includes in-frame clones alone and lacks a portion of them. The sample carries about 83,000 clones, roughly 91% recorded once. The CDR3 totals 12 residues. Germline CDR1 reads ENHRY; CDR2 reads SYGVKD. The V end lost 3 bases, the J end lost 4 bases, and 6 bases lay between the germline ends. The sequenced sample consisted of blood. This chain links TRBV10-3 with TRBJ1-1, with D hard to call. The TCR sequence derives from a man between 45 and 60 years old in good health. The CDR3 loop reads CAISEGFTEAFF. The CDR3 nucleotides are TGTGCCATCAGTGAAGGGTTCACTGAAGCTTTCTTT.